This record looks at one TCR beta chain sequence and its context. Caucasian adults living in Nashville, Tennessee, provided all samples. A split of CD4+ cells into CD45RA+ naive and CD45RA-negative memory subsets was performed. The data originate from a study of shared clonotypes between healthy human individuals. Measured with immunoSEQ multiplex PCR; TCRdb has only the in-frame clones, and not every one. In the table there are a few million clones, over 85% of which are singletons. Sequencing was done on a sample of naive CD4+ T cells from PBMCs. Subset noted: CD45RA+ positively selected. The TCR comes from a man aged 18 to 30 in good health. Some clones in this sample may be carry-over from other donors' samples.

The CDR3 coding sequence is TGTGCCAGCAGTGCGAATTTCCTTGAAGCTTTCTTT. This translates into CASSANFLEAFF. The chain is built from TRBV6-1 and TRBJ1-1, with D unresolved. The CDR3 is 12 residues long. In germline, CDR1 is MNHNS, CDR2 SASEGT. Trimming took off 4 bases at V and 7 bases at J, with 10 bases between the two ends.